These 30 T cell receptor beta chains were sequenced from one sample in a study of T cell changes during pregnancy in multiple sclerosis. TCRdb's copy holds only in-frame clones and misses some; the assay was immunoSEQ multiplex PCR. The sample yields 20,000 to 25,000 clones, around 93% seen once. The sample in question was CD8+ T cells from peripheral blood mononuclear cells, obtained in the third trimester of pregnancy. These TCRs come from a female donor with multiple sclerosis, enrolled in a pregnancy study.

The rearrangement links TRBV21-1 to TRBJ2-3; the table names TRBD2, a call not compared with the DNA. TRBV21-1 is designated a pseudogene. The CDR3 extends over 18 amino acids. CDR3 nucleotides: TGTGCCAGCTTCAGAGTCCCTCGGACTAGCGGGAGTTCAGATACGCAGTATTTT. This translates into CASFRVPRTSGSSDTQYF.

This clone was picked up one time. The CDR3 loop is CASSTHRGQAYEQYF. The CDR3 nucleotides are TGCGCCAGCAGCACCCACAGGGGGCAAGCCTACGAGCAGTACTTC. The chain recombines TRBV4-1 with TRBJ2-7; 9 bases match TRBD1. With 5 bases clipped from V and 2 bases from J, the junction kept 7 bases outside the gene matches. Germline CDR1 reads MGHRA; CDR2 reads YSYEKL. The CDR3 has 15 residues.

The genes are TRBV29-1 and TRBJ1-1, with 7 bases that match TRBD1. The CDR3 runs 16 residues. The junction had 10 bases not matched to a gene; V was cut back by 1 base and J by 2 bases. Germline assignment: CDR1 SQVTM and CDR2 ANQGSEA. CDR3 residues: CSVEGEPQGGNTEAFF. CDR3 DNA: TGCAGCGTTGAAGGCGAGCCCCAGGGGGGTAACACTGAAGCTTTCTTT.

The J gene is TRBJ1-2, the V gene TRBV5-4; D may be TRBD1 (6 bases). This CDR3 comprises 13 residues. Germline lookup yields CDR1 SGHNT and CDR2 YYREEE (reference sequence). Trimming removed 4 bases from V and 2 bases from J, with 9 bases in between. Written as DNA, the CDR3 is TGTGCCAGCAGCGCTACAGGGAACTATGGCTACACCTTC. Its translation is CASSATGNYGYTF.

The V gene is TRBV7-3, the J gene TRBJ2-1; D unresolved. The CDR3 extends over 14 amino acids. Germline V gene lookup returns CDR1 SGHTA and CDR2 FQGTGA. V shed 3 bases and J shed 5 bases, with 11 bases lying between them. DNA for the CDR3: TGTGCCAGCAGCTTCGAGCCCCAAGACAATGAGCAGTTCTTC. Translation: CASSFEPQDNEQFF.

The chain is built from TRBV7-9 and TRBJ1-1; D not certain. CDR1 is SEHNR, CDR2 FQNEAQ, per germline (reference sequence). The V gene lost 4 bases and the J gene lost 11 bases, with 14 bases spanning the gap. The CDR3 consists of 12 residues. In nucleotides, the CDR3 is TGTGCCAGCAGCTCGGGATTCTCGAGGGCTTTCTTT. Protein: CASSSGFSRAFF.

The chain employs TRBV6-4 and TRBJ2-3, with D unresolved. The CDR3 is made up of 13 amino acids. Germline lookup yields CDR1 MRHNA and CDR2 SNTAGT. Trimming took 4 bases from V and 2 from J, leaving 7 bases between them. The chain's CDR3 is CASSVTSTDTQYF. The CDR3 region has the DNA TGTGCCAGCAGTGTGACTTCCACAGATACGCAGTATTTT.

The V gene is TRBV6-1, the J gene TRBJ2-1; 12 bases match TRBD2. V trimming: 5 bases; J trimming: 8 bases; junction bases outside the gene matches: 7. This CDR3 has 15 residues. CDR1 and CDR2 from the germline V gene are MNHNS and SASEGT. The CDR3 nucleotides read TGTGCCAGCAGTTTAACTAGCGGGAGGTTTGATGAGCAGTTCTTC. Translation gives CASSLTSGRFDEQFF.

The chain joins TRBV7-3 to TRBJ2-1; 9 bases agree with TRBD1. Germline V gives CDR1 SGHTA, CDR2 FQGTGA. The CDR3 covers 18 residues. V dropped 2 bases and J dropped 5; count of bases not matched to a gene: 13. CDR3 sequence reads: CASSLLSGTGTKNNEQFF. The CDR3 DNA reads TGTGCCAGCAGCTTATTAAGTGGGACAGGGACTAAGAACAATGAGCAGTTCTTC.

This clone occurred once. The CDR3 region has the DNA TGCAGCGTTGTTGGGACAGAGCCCTACGAGCAGTACTTC. Protein: CSVVGTEPYEQYF. The chain links TRBV29-1 to TRBJ2-7; 7 bases match TRBD1. V lost 4 bases, J lost 2 bases, and 5 bases stayed unmatched. The CDR3 totals 13 residues. Per germline, CDR1 SQVTM and CDR2 ANQGSEA.

This rearrangement joins TRBV2 to TRBJ2-7; 8 nucleotides line up with TRBD1. This CDR3 is 15 amino acids long. Germline CDR1 reads SNHLY; CDR2 reads FYNNEI. With V trimmed by 10 bases and J by 3 bases, 14 bases remained unmatched. In DNA, the CDR3 is TGTGCCATCTTGAAGTTGGGACAGGAAAGCTACGAGCAGTACTTC. Its protein is CAILKLGQESYEQYF.

V gene TRBV5-5 combines with J gene TRBJ1-2, with a possible D match to TRBD1 (6 bases). With 4 bases removed from V and 4 bases from J, the gap between germline ends came to 17 bases. CDR3 size: 15 residues. CDR1 is SGHKS, CDR2 YYEKEE, per germline (reference sequence). The CDR3 reads CASSLPRTDFYGYTF. In nucleotides, the CDR3 is TGTGCCAGCAGCCTACCCCGGACAGACTTCTATGGCTACACCTTC.

The chain combines TRBV5-1 with TRBJ2-1; D possibly corresponds to TRBD2 (5 bases). This CDR3 is 15 amino acids long. The V gene's germline CDR1 is SGHRS and CDR2 YFSETQ. V was pared by 2 bases and J by 8 bases, with 17 bases between. The CDR3 nucleotides read TGCGCCAGCAGCTTACTGGACCAGCGGATTGATGAGCAGTTCTTC. Translated, it gives CASSLLDQRIDEQFF.

The chain uses TRBV6-1 and TRBJ2-7; a weak D match, TRBD1 (5 bases). The germline V and J ends were trimmed by 7 bases and 3 bases, with 16 bases remaining between them. The germline V gene has CDR1 MNHNS and CDR2 SASEGT. The CDR3 totals 14 residues. This CDR3 is CASMHTGDFYEQYF. The CDR3 DNA reads TGTGCCAGCATGCACACAGGAGACTTCTACGAGCAGTACTTC.

The V gene is TRBV6-1, the J gene TRBJ2-5, with a weak D call TRBD2 (7 bases). Looked up from germline, CDR1 is MNHNS and CDR2 is SASEGT. This CDR3 has 13 residues. The germline V and J ends were trimmed by 6 bases and 4 bases, with 12 bases remaining between them. DNA for the CDR3: TGTGCCAGCAGCATAGGGGGGGCAGAGACCCAGTACTTC. This encodes CASSIGGAETQYF.

CDR3 DNA: TGTGCCAGCAGCGCTTCAGGGGCTCCTTACAATGAGCAGTTCTTC. Its translation is CASSASGAPYNEQFF. The chain joins TRBV9 to TRBJ2-1; TRBD1 might be the D (6 bases). Trimming removed 3 bases at V and 4 bases at J, with 14 bases between. Germline V gene lookup returns CDR1 SGDLS and CDR2 YYNGEE. CDR3 size: 15 residues. Full variable domain (missing parts from reference TRBV9 and TRBJ2-1): DSGVTQTPKHLITATGQRVTLRCSPRSGDLSVYWYQQSLDQGLQFLIQYYNGEERAKGNILERFSAQQFPDLHSELNLSSLELGDSALYFCASSASGAPYNEQFFGPGTRLTVL.

A few counts support this clone. V is TRBV4-2 and J is TRBJ2-7; 7 bases match TRBD1. The CDR3 sequence is 15 residues long. Germline trimming cut 4 bases from V and 2 bases from J; bases unmatched to any gene: 8. Germline CDR1 and CDR2: LGHNA and YNFKEQ. CDR3 DNA: TGTGCCAGCAGCCCACAGAGGGGGCCAGCCTACGAGCAGTACTTC. It is translated as CASSPQRGPAYEQYF.

V and J are TRBV4-3 and TRBJ1-6; 7 bases fit TRBD1. This CDR3 has 17 amino acids. Germline V gene sequence: CDR1 LGHNA, CDR2 YSLEER. V dropped 1 base and J dropped 3; count of bases not matched to a gene: 6. The CDR3 DNA reads TGCGCCAGCAGCCAAGTGTTGTCAGGGGGCTATAATTCACCCCTCCACTTT. Amino acid sequence: CASSQVLSGGYNSPLHF.

This chain uses TRBV5-1 with TRBJ2-5, with TRBD1 identical over 8 bases. The CDR3 totals 16 residues. Germline lookup yields CDR1 SGHRS and CDR2 YFSETQ. Losses at the gene ends were 2 bases for V and 5 bases for J; bases not matched to a gene: 11. The CDR3 here is CASSLNGQGGRETQYF. In nucleotides, the CDR3 is TGCGCCAGCAGCTTAAACGGACAGGGCGGCCGCGAGACCCAGTACTTC.

The chain has TRBV29-1 and TRBJ1-2; 10 bases line up with TRBD1. CDR1 is SQVTM and CDR2 is ANQGSEA in the germline V gene. The CDR3 sequence is 14 residues long. Trimming cost V 4 bases and J 5 bases; bases outside gene matches: 7. CDR3 sequence: CSVGAGQGEYGYTF. Written as DNA, the CDR3 is TGCAGCGTTGGGGCAGGACAGGGGGAATATGGCTACACCTTC.

The chain carries TRBV9 and TRBJ1-5, with D unresolved. CDR1 and CDR2 (germline): SGDLS, YYNGEE. The V end lost 4 bases, the J end lost 5 bases, and 13 bases lay between the germline ends. The CDR3 contains 14 residues. DNA for the CDR3: TGTGCCAGCAGCCCCCGGCGGGCAGATCAGCCCCAGCATTTT. Translation: CASSPRRADQPQHF.

The table lists this clone with a count of one. This chain connects TRBV27 to TRBJ1-4; weak D call: TRBD1 (5 bases). Germline V gene sequence: CDR1 MNHEY, CDR2 SMNVEV (reference sequence). This CDR3 spans 16 amino acids. Trimming took 2 bases from V and 5 from J, leaving 15 bases between them. The CDR3 sequence is CASSLEPAGPNEKLFF. The CDR3 DNA reads as TGTGCCAGCAGTTTAGAGCCCGCGGGACCGAATGAAAAACTGTTTTTT.

The chain joins TRBV29-1 to TRBJ2-1; 8 nucleotides align to TRBD2. V trimming: 0 bases; J trimming: 6 bases; junction bases outside the gene matches: 4. Germline CDR1 reads SQVTM; CDR2 reads ANQGSEA. The CDR3 spans 14 residues. CDR3 loop: CSVEDGTSANEQFF. CDR3 in DNA: TGCAGCGTTGAAGATGGGACTAGTGCCAATGAGCAGTTCTTC.

This clone was counted only a few times. This chain links TRBV2 with TRBJ1-1; D is unclear. The CDR3 has 15 amino acids. Trimming removed 9 bases at V and 0 bases at J, with 17 bases between. CDR1 is SNHLY and CDR2 is FYNNEI in the germline V gene. CDR3 DNA: TGTGCCAGGCAACTTCCGGGATCCTTGAACACTGAAGCTTTCTTT. This sequence encodes CARQLPGSLNTEAFF.

The chain uses TRBV6-1 and TRBJ2-4, with 7 bases aligning to TRBD1. The trim removed 3 bases at V and 8 bases at J, leaving 10 bases unmatched. The V gene's germline CDR1 is MNHNS and CDR2 SASEGT. This CDR3 spans 15 amino acids. The chain's CDR3 is CASSEEDRPADIQYF. DNA for the CDR3: TGTGCCAGCAGTGAGGAGGACAGGCCAGCAGACATTCAGTACTTC.

The chain is built from TRBV7-9 and TRBJ1-6, with TRBD1 matching over 10 bases. This CDR3 region has 16 residues. V lost 2 bases and J lost 7; bases outside the gene matches: 5. Germline V lookup: CDR1 SEHNR, CDR2 FQNEAQ (reference sequence). This CDR3 reads CASSLLEGQGNSPLHF. The CDR3 bases are TGTGCCAGCAGCTTACTTGAGGGACAGGGGAATTCACCCCTCCACTTT.

This clone was observed a single time. The chain couples TRBV7-9 to TRBJ1-2; possibly TRBD1 for D (6 bases). Looked up from germline, CDR1 is SEHNR and CDR2 is FQNEAQ (reference sequence). Trimming pared 6 bases from V and 6 bases from J, leaving 11 bases between. The CDR3 is 12 amino acids. CDR3 region: CASSQGKDGYTF. CDR3 coding DNA: TGTGCCAGCAGTCAGGGGAAAGATGGCTACACCTTC.

This clone was observed a single time. This chain joins TRBV7-9 and TRBJ2-3; 9 bases agree with TRBD2. Germline V gives CDR1 SEHNR, CDR2 FQNEAQ (reference sequence). The V segment lost 2 bases and the J segment 5 bases; nucleotides outside the gene matches: 5. CDR3 length: 15 residues. The CDR3 DNA sequence: TGTGCCAGCAGCTTACGGCGGGAGGGCCGAGATACGCAGTATTTT. Translation: CASSLRREGRDTQYF.

This chain joins TRBV7-3 and TRBJ2-3; TRBD2 agrees at 10 bases. Unmatched junction bases numbered 2, after V lost 2 bases and J lost 3 bases. CDR1 is SGHTA, CDR2 FQGTGA, per germline. This CDR3 has 15 amino acids. In nucleotides, the CDR3 is TGTGCCAGCAGCTTAGGGACTAGCGAGACAGATACGCAGTATTTT. It is translated as CASSLGTSETDTQYF. The variable domain in full, completed from reference TRBV7-3 and TRBJ2-3, reads GAGVSQTPSNKVTEKGKYVELRCDPISGHTALYWYRQSLGQGPEFLIYFQGTGAADDSGLPNDRFFAVRPEGSVSTLKIQRTERGDSAVYLCASSLGTSETDTQYFGPGTRLTVL.

A word on this clone: The junction departs from the called germline gene at one end, perhaps through a read error. The V call is TRBV6-6, the J call TRBJ2-5; 11 bases line up with TRBD2. Germline values: CDR1 MNHNY, CDR2 SVGAGI (reference sequence). The CDR3 has 14 residues. The chain's CDR3 is CASSRLAGKEIQYF. The CDR3, as DNA: TGTGCCAGCAGTCGACTAGCGGGAAAAGAGATCCAGTACTTC.